The 6 T cell receptor beta chains reported below all come from one sample, sequenced in a study of T cell changes during pregnancy in multiple sclerosis. Sequencing used immunoSEQ multiplex PCR; TCRdb keeps in-frame clones, though not all of them. This table has some 74,000 clones, roughly 92% appearing once. The starting material was peripheral blood, obtained after pregnancy. The receptors here all came from a female donor in good health, enrolled as a control in a pregnancy study.

The CDR3 nucleotides are TGTGCCAGCAGCGTCGACTTCCGGGACCGGGAGGGCTACACCTTC. Translation: CASSVDFRDREGYTF. V is TRBV9 and J is TRBJ1-2; the D gene is possibly TRBD1 (5 bases). Germline V gene lookup returns CDR1 SGDLS and CDR2 YYNGEE. The CDR3 length is 15 residues. V lost 2 bases to trimming and J lost 8 bases, with 19 bases between them. Full variable domain (remainder filled in from reference TRBV9 and TRBJ1-2): DSGVTQTPKHLITATGQRVTLRCSPRSGDLSVYWYQQSLDQGLQFLIQYYNGEERAKGNILERFSAQQFPDLHSELNLSSLELGDSALYFCASSVDFRDREGYTFGSGTRLTVV.

This chain uses TRBV5-1 with TRBJ2-5, with a possible D match to TRBD2 (6 bases). From germline, CDR1 is SGHRS and CDR2 YFSETQ. CDR3 size: 14 residues. V shed 7 bases and J shed 1 base, with 14 bases lying between them. CDR3 loop: CASQPRGTQETQYF. CDR3 nucleotides: TGCGCCAGCCAACCCCGGGGGACCCAAGAGACCCAGTACTTC.

The gene calls are TRBV5-7 and TRBJ1-6; D gene uncertain. TRBV5-7 is given ORF status, its function remaining uncertain. The germline V and J ends were trimmed by 2 bases and 2 bases, with 14 bases remaining between them. The CDR3 loop spans 17 amino acids. Here the CDR3 reads CASSFRRLTAYNSPLHF. The CDR3 DNA follows: TGTGCCAGCAGCTTTCGGCGGCTGACGGCCTATAATTCACCCCTCCACTTT.

The chain is built from TRBV7-2 and TRBJ2-7, with 8 bases fitting TRBD2. The CDR3 sequence is 15 residues long. Germline CDR1 reads SGHTA; CDR2 reads FQGNSA. J lost 2 bases, V lost 1 base, and 4 bases had no gene match. CDR3 loop: CASSLEVGRAYEQYF. CDR3 sequence (DNA): TGTGCCAGCAGCTTAGAAGTCGGGAGGGCCTACGAGCAGTACTTC.

This clone showed up just once. The chain has TRBV7-9 and TRBJ2-7, with 9 bases lining up with TRBD2. The CDR3 is made up of 17 amino acids. Germline loops: CDR1 SEHNR, CDR2 FQNEAQ (reference sequence). With V trimmed by 1 base and J by 4 bases, 11 bases remained unmatched. CDR3 bases: TGTGCCAGCAGCTTAGGGGGCCTTAGCGGGAGTACTTACGAGCAGTACTTC. Residues: CASSLGGLSGSTYEQYF.

The chain employs TRBV19 and TRBJ2-7; 8 bases match TRBD1. CDR3 length equals 14 residues. Germline lookup yields CDR1 LNHDA and CDR2 SQIVND (reference sequence). Trimming took 3 bases from V and 2 from J; bases not matched to a gene: 3. CDR3 residues: CASSMGQDTYEQYF. The CDR3, as DNA: TGTGCCAGTAGTATGGGACAGGACACCTACGAGCAGTACTTC.